These 27 T cell receptor beta chains were sequenced from one sample in a study of shared clonotypes between healthy human individuals. Profiling relied on immunoSEQ multiplex PCR, and the TCRdb table lists in-frame clones only, not all of them. The profile shows about 2 million clones, roughly 95% of them singletons. Only CD45RO-negative cells positively selected for CCR7 counted as naive CD8 cells, so terminally differentiated effector memory CD45RA+ cells were excluded. The specimen sequenced was naive CD8+ T cells sorted from blood. Receptors originate from a man between 18 and 35 years old in good health.

The chain carries TRBV7-9 and TRBJ1-2; 11 bases are a match to TRBD1. The CDR3 covers 16 residues. CDR1 SEHNR and CDR2 FQNEAQ come from the germline V gene (reference sequence). Trimming at V came to 5 bases and at J to 3 bases, leaving 8 bases not matched to a gene. The CDR3 sequence: CASSPRTGGSDYGYTF. The DNA for the CDR3 is TGTGCCAGCAGCCCTCGGACAGGGGGCTCTGACTATGGCTACACCTTC. The full variable domain, completed using reference TRBV7-9 and TRBJ1-2, is DTGVSQNPRHKITKRGQNVTFRCDPISEHNRLYWYRQTLGQGPEFLTYFQNEAQLEKSRLLSDRFSAERPKGSFSTLEIQRTEQGDSAMYLCASSPRTGGSDYGYTFGSGTRLTVV.

A note on this clone: The identical CDR3 is also encoded by other nucleotide sequences in the sample. The rearrangement uses TRBV28 and TRBJ1-1; no clear D. The CDR3 extends over 12 amino acids. Germline V gene data show CDR1 as MDHEN and CDR2 as SYDVKM. V gave up 6 bases and J gave up 0 bases, with 5 bases separating them. CDR3 protein: CASSLMNTEAFF. CDR3 bases: TGTGCCAGCAGCCTGATGAACACTGAAGCTTTCTTT. The full variable domain, its missing parts supplied by reference TRBV28 and TRBJ1-1, is DVKVTQSSRYLVKRTGEKVFLECVQDMDHENMFWYRQDPGLGLRLIYFSYDVKMKEKGDIPEGYSVSREKKERFSLILESASTNQTSMYLCASSLMNTEAFFGQGTRLTVV.

The J gene is TRBJ1-1, the V gene TRBV6-1, with 7 bases matching TRBD1. Per germline, CDR1 MNHNS and CDR2 SASEGT. CDR3 length: 12 residues. Germline trimming cut 8 bases from V and 5 bases from J; bases unmatched to any gene: 5. Here the CDR3 DNA reads TGTGCCAGCGGACAGGCAAGGACTGAAGCTTTCTTT. Protein product: CASGQARTEAFF.

There are a few counts of this clone. The chain's CDR3 is CASSLWGGAYEQYF. The CDR3 DNA reads as TGTGCCAGCAGTTTATGGGGCGGGGCCTACGAGCAGTACTTC. This chain joins TRBV27 and TRBJ2-7, with a tentative D call TRBD2 (6 bases). Germline values: CDR1 MNHEY, CDR2 SMNVEV (reference sequence). The CDR3 runs 14 residues. The V and J ends lost 1 base and 2 bases respectively, with 9 bases between them.

The genes are TRBV6-6 and TRBJ2-5, with 13 bases matching TRBD2. Germline V CDR1 and CDR2: MNHNY, SVGAGI (reference sequence). The CDR3 consists of 16 residues. V was pared by 6 bases and J by 5 bases, with 9 bases of the junction left unmatched. The CDR3 DNA reads TGTGCCAGCAGCCAGGCGCCGACTAGCGGGGGGGAGACCCAGTACTTC. It is translated as CASSQAPTSGGETQYF.

The rearrangement links TRBV29-1 to TRBJ2-5; D may be TRBD1 (6 bases). The germline V gene encodes CDR1 SQVTM and CDR2 ANQGSEA. The CDR3 length is 14 residues. The germline V and J ends were trimmed by 7 bases and 5 bases, with 20 bases remaining between them. CDR3 bases: TGCAGCGCCGGCCTAGCTCCCACAGGGGAGACCCAGTACTTC. Protein: CSAGLAPTGETQYF.

This chain uses TRBV12-5 with TRBJ1-1; D is uncertain. The CDR3 has 16 residues. Germline lookup yields CDR1 LGHNT and CDR2 FRNRAP. Trimming shortened V by 3 bases and J by 4 bases, and 18 bases separated the two germline ends. CDR3 DNA sequence: TGTGCTAGTGGTTTATCGGCAGGCAATTCGGGCACTGAAGCTTTCTTT. Translation: CASGLSAGNSGTEAFF.

The chain links TRBV7-2 to TRBJ1-6; no clear D gene. Trimming cost V 1 base and J 6 bases, with 13 bases left between them. Germline CDR1 and CDR2: SGHTA and FQGNSA. The CDR3 sequence is 16 residues long. The CDR3 sequence is CASSLGYQGFNSPLHF. CDR3 DNA: TGTGCCAGCAGCTTAGGTTATCAAGGATTTAATTCACCCCTCCACTTT. The entire variable domain, with the rest obtained from reference TRBV7-2 and TRBJ1-6, is as follows: GAGVSQSPSNKVTEKGKDVELRCDPISGHTALYWYRQSLGQGLEFLIYFQGNSAPDKSGLPSDRFSAERTGGSVSTLTIQRTQQEDSAVYLCASSLGYQGFNSPLHFGNGTRLTVT.

The chain joins TRBV7-9 to TRBJ2-7; D is possibly TRBD2 (5 bases). With 0 bases removed from V and 1 base from J, the gap between germline ends came to 7 bases. The CDR3 covers 14 residues. Per germline, CDR1 SEHNR and CDR2 FQNEAQ (reference sequence). The CDR3 DNA sequence: TGTGCCAGCAGCTTAGCTGAGGGATCCTACGAGCAGTACTTC. Amino acids: CASSLAEGSYEQYF. The whole variable domain, remainder taken from reference TRBV7-9 and TRBJ2-7, is DTGVSQNPRHKITKRGQNVTFRCDPISEHNRLYWYRQTLGQGPEFLTYFQNEAQLEKSRLLSDRFSAERPKGSFSTLEIQRTEQGDSAMYLCASSLAEGSYEQYFGPGTRLTVT.

A word on this clone: Other DNA sequences in the sample encode the same CDR3. The chain has TRBV19 and TRBJ2-7; 8 nucleotides agree with TRBD1. CDR3 length: 13 residues. Germline CDR1 reads LNHDA; CDR2 reads SQIVND (reference sequence). Trimming cost V 4 bases and J 3 bases; bases outside gene matches: 2. CDR3 nucleotide sequence: TGTGCCAGTAGTAGTGGGACAGGCTACGAGCAGTACTTC. This sequence encodes CASSSGTGYEQYF.

As to this clone: Relative to the germline gene, one junction end is altered; a read error may explain this. The chain joins TRBV7-7 to TRBJ2-1; possibly TRBD2 for D (6 bases). CDR3 length equals 15 residues. Germline V gene sequence: CDR1 SSHAT, CDR2 FNYEAQ (reference sequence). The CDR3 region is CASSLWDSEYNEQFF. As DNA, the CDR3 is TGTGCTAGCAGCTTATGGGACTCAGAATACAATGAGCAGTTCTTC.

The gene calls are TRBV29-1 and TRBJ1-2; D is ambiguous. CDR1 is SQVTM, CDR2 ANQGSEA, per germline. There are 13 residues in the CDR3. V lost 2 bases and J 5 bases, leaving 12 bases between the germline ends. The CDR3 here is CSVESQSAYGYTF. In DNA, the CDR3 is TGCAGCGTTGAAAGTCAATCGGCGTATGGCTACACCTTC.

This clone was detected once. V usage is TRBV7-9 and J usage is TRBJ1-2; D unclear. There are 11 residues in the CDR3. With 5 bases removed from V and 14 bases from J, the gap between germline ends came to 15 bases. Germline CDR1 reads SEHNR; CDR2 reads FQNEAQ (reference sequence). As DNA, the CDR3 is TGTGCCAGCAGCCTCGGGGAGATGGGAACCTTC. Encoded protein: CASSLGEMGTF.

The V gene is TRBV6-6, the J gene TRBJ2-3; D ambiguous. Looked up from germline, CDR1 is MNHNY and CDR2 is SVGAGI (reference sequence). The CDR3 has 14 amino acids. The ends were cut back, 4 bases at V and 2 bases at J, with 10 bases in the middle. The DNA for the CDR3 is TGTGCCAGCAGTTGGACCACATCCACAGATACGCAGTATTTT. It encodes CASSWTTSTDTQYF.

This clone showed up just once. The CDR3 bases are TGCGCCAGCAGCCCCCTTGGGGCGGCCTACGAGCAGTACTTC. Its translation: CASSPLGAAYEQYF. J is TRBJ2-7 and V is TRBV5-1; D is possibly TRBD1 (5 bases). Germline values: CDR1 SGHRS, CDR2 YFSETQ. With 4 bases removed from V and 2 bases from J, the gap between germline ends came to 13 bases. This CDR3 region has 14 residues.

The chain combines TRBV6-1 with TRBJ2-7; D unclear. V gave up 2 bases and J gave up 4 bases, with 15 bases separating them. The CDR3 sequence is 15 residues long. In germline, CDR1 is MNHNS, CDR2 SASEGT. DNA for the CDR3: TGTGCCAGCAGTGAATTTTCGCTTTTGGGTTACGAGCAGTACTTC. Encoded protein: CASSEFSLLGYEQYF.

The genes are TRBV13 and TRBJ2-1; D remains ambiguous. The CDR3 length is 11 residues. The V end was cut by 5 bases, the J end by 8 bases, with 7 bases between. Germline values: CDR1 PRHDT, CDR2 FYEKMQ (reference sequence). CDR3 bases: TGTGCCAGCAGCCCCATTGATGAGCAGTTCTTC. It encodes CASSPIDEQFF.

In DNA form, the CDR3 reads TGTGCCAGCAGTGACGATGGGACGCTTATGAACACTGAAGCTTTCTTT. It specifies CASSDDGTLMNTEAFF. This rearrangement joins TRBV2 to TRBJ1-1; weak D call: TRBD1 (5 bases). Germline V gene lookup returns CDR1 SNHLY and CDR2 FYNNEI. V lost 3 bases and J 0 bases, leaving 14 bases between the germline ends. The CDR3 totals 16 residues.

The chain couples TRBV9 to TRBJ2-5; no firm D call. Germline-derived CDR1 and CDR2 are SGDLS and YYNGEE. This CDR3 has 15 amino acids. Trimming left V 4 bases short and J 2 bases short, with 15 bases between. CDR3 in DNA: TGTGCCAGCAGCCAAGATGGCAGGAATCAAGAGACCCAGTACTTC. Its protein product is CASSQDGRNQETQYF.

The V and J genes are TRBV14 and TRBJ2-1; D may be TRBD1 (6 bases). Germline CDR1 and CDR2: SGHDN and FVKESK. This CDR3 is built from 15 residues. V was cut by 6 bases and J by 0 bases, with 12 bases left in between. The CDR3, as DNA: TGTGCCAGCAGTTTCCAGGGGTACTCCTACAATGAGCAGTTCTTC. This sequence encodes CASSFQGYSYNEQFF.

This chain links TRBV6-5 with TRBJ2-7, with D possibly matching TRBD2 (6 bases). The CDR3 consists of 14 residues. Deletions cut 4 bases from V and 4 bases from J, with 14 bases between. Germline values: CDR1 MNHEY, CDR2 SVGAGI. The CDR3 DNA is TGTGCCAGCAGTTTCGGGGGACTGGGGTACGAGCAGTACTTC. Protein product: CASSFGGLGYEQYF.

This rearrangement joins TRBV4-1 to TRBJ1-1; tentative D call: TRBD1 (5 bases). Deletions cut 4 bases from V and 4 bases from J, with 16 bases between. The CDR3 is made up of 15 amino acids. Germline V CDR1 and CDR2: MGHRA, YSYEKL. The CDR3 DNA reads as TGCGCCAGCAGCCCGCGGGGCAGGGTGCTCACTGAAGCTTTCTTT. This gives the protein CASSPRGRVLTEAFF.

The chain carries TRBV15 and TRBJ1-1; 10 nucleotides match TRBD1. Per germline, CDR1 LNHNV and CDR2 YYDKDF (reference sequence). The CDR3 loop spans 14 amino acids. V shed 2 bases, J shed 7 bases, and the junction held 4 bases outside the gene matches. The CDR3 sequence is CATSRLTGGDEAFF. CDR3 DNA: TGTGCCACCAGCAGATTGACAGGGGGCGATGAAGCTTTCTTT.

This chain links TRBV5-1 with TRBJ2-5; TRBD1 matches 8 bases. Germline V gene data show CDR1 as SGHRS and CDR2 as YFSETQ. J gave up 1 base and V 4 bases, and 9 bases lay outside the gene matches. This CDR3 is built from 16 residues. Written as DNA, the CDR3 is TGCGCCAGCAGCAAGGGACAGGCCTTCAGCCAAGAGACCCAGTACTTC. It translates to CASSKGQAFSQETQYF.

CDR3 amino acids: CASSWGPENTGELFF. CDR3 DNA sequence: TGTGCCAGCAGCTGGGGGCCAGAGAACACCGGGGAGCTGTTTTTT. The genes are TRBV5-6 and TRBJ2-2, with D maybe TRBD1 (6 bases). Germline V gives CDR1 SGHDT, CDR2 YYEEEE. CDR3 length: 15 residues. V was pared by 3 bases and J by 1 base, with 10 bases between. The full variable domain, completed using reference TRBV5-6 and TRBJ2-2, is DAGVTQSPTHLIKTRGQQVTLRCSPKSGHDTVSWYQQALGQGPQFIFQYYEEEERQRGNFPDRFSGHQFPNYSSELNVNALLLGDSALYLCASSWGPENTGELFFGEGSRLTVL.

The rearrangement uses TRBV5-5 and TRBJ2-1; TRBD2 aligns across 9 bases. CDR1 SGHKS and CDR2 YYEKEE come from the germline V gene (reference sequence). V dropped 7 bases and J dropped 8; count of bases not matched to a gene: 10. This CDR3 spans 14 amino acids. The CDR3 loop reads CASSLAGGPYEQFF. In DNA, the CDR3 is TGTGCCAGCTCCTTGGCGGGGGGGCCCTATGAGCAGTTCTTC.

In the case of this clone: Other nucleotide sequences in the sample specify the same CDR3. The CDR3 spells CASSLGQGADGYTF. In nucleotides, the CDR3 is TGTGCCAGCAGTTTGGGACAGGGGGCTGATGGCTACACCTTC. The rearrangement links TRBV27 to TRBJ1-2; 12 nucleotides agree with TRBD1. The germline V gene has CDR1 MNHEY and CDR2 SMNVEV (reference sequence). V lost 3 bases and J lost 6; bases outside the gene matches: 2. The CDR3 totals 14 residues.